This TCR beta chain was profiled in a study of blood T cell repertoires in COVID-19. Germline loops: CDR1 GTSNPN, CDR2 SVGIG (reference sequence). The CDR3 sequence is 14 residues long. With 4 bases removed from V and 1 base from J, the gap between germline ends came to 11 bases. Clones were sequenced by immunoSEQ multiplex PCR, and TCRdb holds only the in-frame ones, with some missing. The sample consists of about 270,000 clones, around four fifths of them appearing once. The clonotype originates from a woman aged 45-60 years with active or convalescent COVID-19. Sample: peripheral blood. V is TRBV30 and J is TRBJ1-5; the D gene is possibly TRBD1 (6 bases). The CDR3: CAWTRTGSNQPQHF. The CDR3 DNA reads as TGTGCCTGGACCCGAACAGGGAGCAATCAGCCCCAGCATTTT. Combining the CDR3 with reference TRBV30 and TRBJ1-5 gives the whole variable domain SQTIHQWPATLVQPVGSPLSLECTVEGTSNPNLYWYRQAAGRGLQLLFYSVGIGQISSEVPQNLSASRPQDRQFILSSKKLLLSDSGFYLCAWTRTGSNQPQHFGDGTRLSIL.